Below, 22 T cell receptor beta chains from the same sample are listed, as sequenced in a study of blood T cell repertoires in COVID-19. Measured with immunoSEQ multiplex PCR; TCRdb has only the in-frame clones, and not every one. The table records roughly 43,000 clones, approximately 77% of them present only once. The sequencing sample was made of peripheral blood. The receptor source for this set is a woman in her seventies with acute or convalescent COVID-19.

V gene TRBV9 combines with J gene TRBJ2-7, with 9 bases lining up with TRBD2. The CDR3 is 16 residues long. Germline V gene data show CDR1 as SGDLS and CDR2 as YYNGEE. V gave up 4 bases and J gave up 5 bases; unmatched junction bases: 13. CDR3 residues: CASSPRVSGSFDEQYF. In nucleotides, the CDR3 is TGTGCCAGCAGCCCGCGGGTTAGCGGGAGTTTCGACGAGCAGTACTTC.

The chain recombines TRBV5-4 with TRBJ2-3; a weak D match, TRBD2 (6 bases). The V end lost 9 bases, the J end lost 3 bases, and 17 bases lay between the germline ends. The CDR3 has 14 residues. CDR1 and CDR2 from the germline V gene are SGHNT and YYREEE (reference sequence). CDR3 coding DNA: TGTGCCACCACCCGGGACTGGGGGACAGATACGCAGTATTTT. Its translation is CATTRDWGTDTQYF.

V and J are TRBV9 and TRBJ1-1; the match to TRBD1 covers 7 bases. CDR3 size: 14 residues. Germline loops: CDR1 SGDLS, CDR2 YYNGEE. The V gene end was trimmed by 4 bases and the J gene end by 1 base; junction bases not matched to a gene: 4. The CDR3 region is CASSPRTGNTEAFF. The DNA of the CDR3 is TGTGCCAGCAGCCCAAGGACAGGGAACACTGAAGCTTTCTTT.

This sequence joins TRBV18 and TRBJ2-3; a possible D gene is TRBD1 (6 bases). Germline V lookup: CDR1 KGHSH, CDR2 LQKENI. V shed 3 bases and J shed 2 bases, with 9 bases lying between them. This CDR3 has 14 residues. CDR3 coding DNA: TGTGCCAGCTCACCCCGACAGGCCACAGATACGCAGTATTTT. Translating gives CASSPRQATDTQYF.

This clone appeared a single time. The V gene is TRBV13, the J gene TRBJ2-1, with D possibly being TRBD1 (6 bases). This CDR3 comprises 14 residues. V gave up 1 base and J gave up 10 bases, with 14 bases separating them. Germline CDR1 PRHDT, CDR2 FYEKMQ (reference sequence). Here the CDR3 DNA reads TGTGCCAGCAGCTTAGATCAGGGGCGGCGAGAGCAGTTCTTC. It encodes CASSLDQGRREQFF.

The DNA for the CDR3 is TGTGCCAGCAGCTTAAGGGGTAGCAGGGATAACGAGCAGTACTTC. Encoded protein: CASSLRGSRDNEQYF. The gene calls are TRBV7-3 and TRBJ2-7; possibly TRBD1 for D (5 bases). V was clipped by 1 base and J by 5 bases, with 15 bases between them. The CDR3 runs to 15 residues. CDR1 and CDR2 from the germline V gene are SGHTA and FQGTGA.

The rearrangement joins TRBV12-3 or TRBV12-4 to TRBJ2-3, with 7 nucleotides matching TRBD2. The CDR3 is 13 residues long. V dropped 6 bases and J dropped 2; count of bases not matched to a gene: 2. CDR3 loop: CASRREPTDTQYF. DNA of the CDR3: TGTGCCAGCAGGCGGGAGCCCACAGATACGCAGTATTTT.

This chain links TRBV4-3 with TRBJ1-6, with 9 bases identical to TRBD1. CDR1 is LGHNA and CDR2 is YSLEER in the germline V gene. The CDR3 sequence is 20 residues long. J lost 0 bases, V lost 0 bases, and 9 bases had no gene match. The CDR3 nucleotides are TGCGCCAGCAGCCAAGATATGGGACAGGGCAAAAGCTCCTATAATTCACCCCTCCACTTT. Translation gives CASSQDMGQGKSSYNSPLHF.

This clone came up once. The chain links TRBV3-1 (or the pseudogene TRBV3-2) to TRBJ2-5; 8 nucleotides line up with TRBD2. The junction had 6 bases not matched to a gene; V was cut back by 6 bases and J by 3 bases. CDR3 size: 14 residues. Germline V lookup: CDR1 LGHDT, CDR2 YNNKEL (reference sequence). DNA of the CDR3: TGTGCCAGCAGTCTTAGCGGGACTAAAGAGACCCAGTACTTC. Encoded protein: CASSLSGTKETQYF.

V gene TRBV30 combines with J gene TRBJ1-5; D is unresolved. Germline V gene data show CDR1 as GTSNPN and CDR2 as SVGIG (reference sequence). The CDR3 has 13 residues. Trimming left V 4 bases short and J 4 bases short, with 11 bases between. The CDR3 region is CAWNEGGNQPQHF. The CDR3 coding sequence is TGTGCCTGGAACGAGGGCGGTAATCAGCCCCAGCATTTT. Full variable domain (remainder filled in from reference TRBV30 and TRBJ1-5): SQTIHQWPATLVQPVGSPLSLECTVEGTSNPNLYWYRQAAGRGLQLLFYSVGIGQISSEVPQNLSASRPQDRQFILSSKKLLLSDSGFYLCAWNEGGNQPQHFGDGTRLSIL.

The chain recombines TRBV29-1 with TRBJ2-3; D is unresolved. This CDR3 spans 15 amino acids. The germline V gene encodes CDR1 SQVTM and CDR2 ANQGSEA. V was shortened by 4 bases and J by 0 bases, with 14 bases between the two germline ends. The DNA for the CDR3 is TGCAGCGTTGGAATCCCAGCGAAGAGCACAGATACGCAGTATTTT. This gives the protein CSVGIPAKSTDTQYF.

CDR3 DNA: TGTGCCAGCAGTTTAGGCAGGAACTATGGCTACACCTTC. Its translation is CASSLGRNYGYTF. The J gene is TRBJ1-2, the V gene TRBV28; D is unresolved. The V end was cut by 2 bases, the J end by 2 bases, with 6 bases between. Germline lookup yields CDR1 MDHEN and CDR2 SYDVKM. There are 13 residues in the CDR3.

There are a few counts of this clone. V and J are TRBV19 and TRBJ1-6; weak D call: TRBD1 (6 bases). From germline, CDR1 is LNHDA and CDR2 SQIVND (reference sequence). Trimming left V 6 bases short and J 10 bases short, with 16 bases between. The CDR3 runs to 14 residues. The CDR3 spells CASSPQGSRSPLHF. For the CDR3, the DNA is TGTGCCAGTAGCCCACAGGGTTCTAGGTCACCCCTCCACTTT.

This chain joins TRBV5-1 and TRBJ1-3; the D gene is possibly TRBD1 (6 bases). The V end was cut by 4 bases, the J end by 0 bases, with 11 bases between. Germline V gene data show CDR1 as SGHRS and CDR2 as YFSETQ. The CDR3 has 15 amino acids. CDR3 coding DNA: TGCGCCAGCAGCGAAGGGACACGCTCTGGAAACACCATATATTTT. It codes for CASSEGTRSGNTIYF.

This clone was recorded a few times. CDR3 nucleotides: TGTGCCAGCAGGAGGGGACTAGCGGGAGAGACCCAGTACTTC. It encodes CASRRGLAGETQYF. The chain recombines TRBV7-2 with TRBJ2-5; 12 bases are a match to TRBD2. V lost 6 bases and J lost 4; bases outside the gene matches: 3. Germline V gene sequence: CDR1 SGHTA, CDR2 FQGNSA. The CDR3 has 14 amino acids. Full variable domain (missing parts from reference TRBV7-2 and TRBJ2-5): GAGVSQSPSNKVTEKGKDVELRCDPISGHTALYWYRQSLGQGLEFLIYFQGNSAPDKSGLPSDRFSAERTGGSVSTLTIQRTQQEDSAVYLCASRRGLAGETQYFGPGTRLLVL.

This sequence joins TRBV19 and TRBJ1-1; TRBD1 aligns across 7 bases. CDR1 is LNHDA, CDR2 SQIVND, per germline (reference sequence). The trim removed 3 bases at V and 4 bases at J, leaving 11 bases unmatched. This CDR3 is 16 amino acids long. CDR3 loop: CASSIGQGEASTEAFF. CDR3 nucleotide sequence: TGTGCCAGTAGTATTGGGCAGGGGGAGGCCAGCACTGAAGCTTTCTTT.

In this sample, this clone turned up a few times. This chain joins TRBV19 and TRBJ2-3; 9 bases line up with TRBD1. The germline V gene has CDR1 LNHDA and CDR2 SQIVND (reference sequence). This CDR3 has 15 amino acids. The trim removed 5 bases at V and 6 bases at J, leaving 9 bases unmatched. The CDR3 here is CASSPGQGNSDTQYF. In DNA, the CDR3 is TGTGCCAGTAGTCCAGGACAGGGGAATTCCGATACGCAGTATTTT.

V and J are TRBV19 and TRBJ2-1; TRBD1 agrees at 10 bases. There are 17 residues in the CDR3. Looked up from germline, CDR1 is LNHDA and CDR2 is SQIVND (reference sequence). The ends lost 4 bases at V and 0 bases at J; junction bases unmatched: 6. DNA for the CDR3: TGTGCCAGTAGTAAGCCCCGGACAGGGGGCTCCTACAATGAGCAGTTCTTC. Translation: CASSKPRTGGSYNEQFF.

The V call is TRBV12-3 or TRBV12-4, the J call TRBJ1-1; D ambiguous. V dropped 3 bases and J dropped 3 bases, with 8 bases sitting between them. The CDR3 has 13 residues. The CDR3 DNA reads TGTGCCAGCAGTTTGTATGTAGACACTGAAGCTTTCTTT. Its protein is CASSLYVDTEAFF.

The V call is TRBV27, the J call TRBJ1-2; D gene uncertain. Germline V gives CDR1 MNHEY, CDR2 SMNVEV (reference sequence). The CDR3 is made up of 16 amino acids. V shed 8 bases and J shed 1 base, with 20 bases lying between them. CDR3 amino acids: CASRPVAGESNYGYTF. The CDR3 DNA reads as TGTGCCAGCCGCCCCGTGGCGGGAGAAAGTAACTATGGCTACACCTTC.

A few counts support this clone. This sequence joins TRBV4-1 and TRBJ2-1, with 7 bases aligning to TRBD2. The junction had 1 base not matched to a gene; V was cut back by 3 bases and J by 2 bases. Germline V gene sequence: CDR1 MGHRA, CDR2 YSYEKL. This CDR3 spans 14 amino acids. CDR3 bases: TGCGCCAGCAGCCAGACTAGCACCTACAATGAGCAGTTCTTC. Its translation: CASSQTSTYNEQFF.

This clone was recorded once. The gene calls are TRBV7-2 and TRBJ2-1, with 8 bases lining up with TRBD1. Losses at the gene ends were 5 bases for V and 7 bases for J; bases not matched to a gene: 7. Per germline, CDR1 SGHTA and CDR2 FQGNSA. The CDR3 has 14 residues. CDR3 in DNA: TGTGCCAGCAGCACCGGGACAGGCTCGAATGAGCAGTTCTTC. It codes for CASSTGTGSNEQFF.